This TCR beta chain derives from a study of beta chain features in type 1 diabetes. Reverse transcribing all isolated RNA meant expressed TCRB transcripts were sequenced. Sequencing used immunoSEQ multiplex PCR; TCRdb keeps in-frame clones, though not all of them. The table includes under 400,000 clones, roughly 13% detected once. Trimming took 8 bases from V and 3 from J; bases not matched to a gene: 8. CDR3 length: 15 amino acids. In germline, CDR1 is MDHEN, CDR2 SYDVKM. CD45RO/CCR7/CD25/CD127/CD95/CD27 staining was used to isolate CD4+ naive, central memory, regulatory and stem cell-like memory cells by sorting. All of the sorted populations showed purity greater than 95%. For this clone: Its antigen is undetermined.

Broader study findings: cDNA-based sequencing might over-represent cells highly expressing TCR.

The sample was naive CD4+ T cells from blood. V gene TRBV28 combines with J gene TRBJ2-7, with TRBD2 identical over 12 bases. The clonotype was recovered from a man aged 18 to 29 in good health. The CDR3 sequence is CASGTGTSGRYEQYF. CDR3 DNA: TGTGCCAGCGGAACCGGGACTAGCGGGCGCTACGAGCAGTACTTC.